These 7 T cell receptor beta chains share one sample of origin, sequenced in a study of blood T cell repertoires in COVID-19 (dated by TCRdb to the early 2020s). Library preparation employed the immunoSEQ multiplex PCR assay. TCRdb provides this immuneACCESS table in a form limited to in-frame rearrangements. Some clones are lacking; in checked studies, under half of them reflect an unresolved V gene, and why the rest are absent is not known. The sample table contains roughly 200,000 clones; only one count was recorded for about 83% of them. 4.8% of the sample comes from the top ten. The sample comprised PBMCs or T cells enriched from blood (not recorded which). These receptor sequences come from a woman aged 50 to 60 who had been exposed to COVID-19.

V is TRBV24-1 and J is TRBJ2-3; D might be TRBD1 (6 bases). This CDR3 comprises 13 residues. Germline CDR1 KGHDR, CDR2 SFDVKD. V was trimmed by 4 bases and J by 6 bases, leaving 10 bases between them. CDR3 nucleotides: TGTGCCACCAGTGACCTAACAGGGGATACGCAGTATTTT. It translates to CATSDLTGDTQYF.

The chain carries TRBV5-1 and TRBJ2-1; maybe TRBD1 (6 bases). Germline-derived CDR1 and CDR2 are SGHRS and YFSETQ. This CDR3 has 16 residues. V lost 4 bases and J lost 2, with 16 bases in between. The CDR3 is CASSTEQGGPYNEQFF. Here the CDR3 DNA reads TGCGCCAGCAGCACGGAACAGGGTGGTCCCTACAATGAGCAGTTCTTC.

Only one count was recorded for this clone. This chain joins TRBV7-2 and TRBJ2-3; 8 positions match TRBD1. V shed 2 bases and J 10 bases; nucleotides not matched to a gene: 8. The CDR3 has 14 residues. Germline CDR1 reads SGHTA; CDR2 reads FQGNSA. CDR3 amino acids: CASSLHGTGPAQYF. The CDR3 DNA reads as TGTGCCAGCAGCTTACACGGGACAGGACCGGCGCAGTATTTT.

The chain recombines TRBV28 with TRBJ1-5; no firm D call. The CDR3 sequence is 14 residues long. V was clipped by 6 bases and J by 1 base, with 10 bases between them. The V gene's germline CDR1 is MDHEN and CDR2 SYDVKM. The CDR3 here is CASSRRGSNQPQHF. DNA for the CDR3: TGTGCCAGCAGCCGCCGGGGAAGCAATCAGCCCCAGCATTTT. Variable domain in full (rest from reference TRBV28 and TRBJ1-5): DVKVTQSSRYLVKRTGEKVFLECVQDMDHENMFWYRQDPGLGLRLIYFSYDVKMKEKGDIPEGYSVSREKKERFSLILESASTNQTSMYLCASSRRGSNQPQHFGDGTRLSIL.

The rearrangement links TRBV28 to TRBJ2-1; D is uncertain. This CDR3 has 12 residues. The ends were cut back, 0 bases at V and 10 bases at J, with 7 bases in the middle. The germline gives CDR1 MDHEN, CDR2 SYDVKM. The CDR3 sequence: CASSLWVREQFF. CDR3 coding DNA: TGTGCCAGCAGTTTATGGGTTCGGGAGCAGTTCTTC.

The J gene is TRBJ1-2, the V gene TRBV19, with TRBD1 matching 8 bases. This CDR3 is 14 amino acids long. Germline V gene data show CDR1 as LNHDA and CDR2 as SQIVND (reference sequence). V was pared by 4 bases and J by 4 bases, with 5 bases of the junction left unmatched. The CDR3 nucleotides read TGTGCCAGTAGTACAGGGGGCGCCGGCTATGGCTACACCTTC. It specifies CASSTGGAGYGYTF.

The V and J genes are TRBV29-1 and TRBJ2-3; 7 positions match TRBD2. CDR1 SQVTM and CDR2 ANQGSEA come from the germline V gene. The CDR3 has 13 amino acids. After removal of 7 bases from V and 0 bases from J, the junction contained 4 bases not matched to a gene. DNA of the CDR3: TGCAGCGCCAGACTAGCTAGCACAGATACGCAGTATTTT. As protein: CSARLASTDTQYF.